The present TCR beta chain was sequenced within a study of blood T cells in healthy people across ages. General study points: Strongly correlated with naive T cell percentage was TCR beta diversity.

Alongside a J-beta primer mix, a sample-barcoded 5' primer served in a second PCR lasting roughly 6 to 11 cycles. TCRdb called the 5' RACE reads again in MiXCR, with one record for every CDR3 protein. Here the sample spans roughly 1.7 million distinct CDR3 sequences, about 32% being singletons. For this clonotype: Its antigen is not identified.

Sequenced: blood. The receptor comes from a woman between 25 and 40 years old in good health.

The CDR3 nucleotides read TGTGCCAGCAGTTTCACCGGGACAGGGATCTCCTACGAGCAGTACTTC. This encodes CASSFTGTGISYEQYF. V is TRBV28 and J is TRBJ2-7, with TRBD1 identical over 9 bases. CDR1 and CDR2 (germline): MDHEN, SYDVKM. The CDR3 sequence is 16 residues long. With 3 bases clipped from V and 0 bases from J, the junction kept 6 bases outside the gene matches.